Given below is one TCR beta chain in context. Its matching antigen is unknown. The V end lost 6 bases, the J end lost 7 bases, and 10 bases lay between the germline ends. This CDR3 region has 12 residues. Germline V CDR1 and CDR2: SGHDT, YYEEEE. This specimen belongs to a study of breast tumors, draining lymph nodes, adjacent tissues. Broader study findings: The lymph node origin of tumor T cells was framed as consistent with a hypothesis, not demonstrated.

Axillary draining lymph nodes of breast cancer patients supplied the node samples. TCRdb processed the multiplex PCR reads anew with MiXCR; each CDR3 protein has one entry. The sample holds 200,000 to 300,000 distinct CDR3 sequences, 30% seen once. The chain uses TRBV5-6 and TRBJ2-2; D is tentatively TRBD1 or TRBD2 (5 bases each). This clonotype was sampled from a female donor with breast cancer. Some clones in this sample may be carry-over from other donors' samples. Sequences were obtained from axillary lymph node tissue. CDR3 sequence (DNA): TGTGCCAGCACCCGGGACCACGGGGAGCTGTTTTTT. Protein product: CASTRDHGELFF.